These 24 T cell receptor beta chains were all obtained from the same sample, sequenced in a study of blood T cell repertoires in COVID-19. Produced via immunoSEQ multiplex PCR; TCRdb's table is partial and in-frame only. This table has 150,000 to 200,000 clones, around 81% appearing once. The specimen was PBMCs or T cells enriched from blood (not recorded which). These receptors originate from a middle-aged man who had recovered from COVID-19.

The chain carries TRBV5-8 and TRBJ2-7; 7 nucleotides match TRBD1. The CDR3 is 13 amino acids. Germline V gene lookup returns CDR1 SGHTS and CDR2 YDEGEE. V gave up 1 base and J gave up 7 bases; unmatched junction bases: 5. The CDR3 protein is CASSLKGAGEQYV. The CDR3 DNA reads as TGTGCCAGCAGCTTGAAGGGGGCAGGGGAGCAGTACGTC.

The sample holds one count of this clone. CDR3 DNA: TGTGCCAGCAGCTTGTTGTCTAGCGCCGCGAACACCGGGGAGCTGTTTTTT. Encoded protein: CASSLLSSAANTGELFF. The genes are TRBV5-4 and TRBJ2-2; tentatively, D is TRBD2 (6 bases). V was trimmed by 1 base and J by 0 bases, leaving 13 bases between them. The V gene's germline CDR1 is SGHNT and CDR2 YYREEE (reference sequence). CDR3 length: 17 residues.

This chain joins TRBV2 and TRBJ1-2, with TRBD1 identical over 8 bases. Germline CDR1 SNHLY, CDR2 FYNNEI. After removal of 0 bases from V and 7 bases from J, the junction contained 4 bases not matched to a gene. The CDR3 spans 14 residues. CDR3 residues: CASSEAQTGVGYTF. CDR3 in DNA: TGTGCCAGCAGTGAAGCCCAGACAGGGGTTGGCTACACCTTC.

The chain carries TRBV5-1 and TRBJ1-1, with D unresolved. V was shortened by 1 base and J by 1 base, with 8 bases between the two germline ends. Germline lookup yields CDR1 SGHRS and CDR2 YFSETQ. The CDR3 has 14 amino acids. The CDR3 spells CASSLSNRNTEAFF. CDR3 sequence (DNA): TGCGCCAGCAGCTTGAGTAACAGGAACACTGAAGCTTTCTTT.

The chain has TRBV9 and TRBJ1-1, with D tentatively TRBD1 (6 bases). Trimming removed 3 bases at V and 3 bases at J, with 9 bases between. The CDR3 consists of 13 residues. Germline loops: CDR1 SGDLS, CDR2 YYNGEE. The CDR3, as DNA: TGTGCCAGCAGCGCCGGACAGTACACTGAAGCTTTCTTT. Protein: CASSAGQYTEAFF.

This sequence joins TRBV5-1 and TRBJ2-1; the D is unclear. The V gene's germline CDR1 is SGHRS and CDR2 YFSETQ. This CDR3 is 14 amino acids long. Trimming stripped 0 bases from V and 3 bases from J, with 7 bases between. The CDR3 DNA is TGCGCCAGCAGCTTGGTCGTCGGCTACAATGAGCAGTTCTTC. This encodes CASSLVVGYNEQFF.

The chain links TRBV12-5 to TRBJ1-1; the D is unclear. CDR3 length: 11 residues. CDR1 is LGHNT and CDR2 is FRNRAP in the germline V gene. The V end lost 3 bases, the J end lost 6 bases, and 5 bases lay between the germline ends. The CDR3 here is CASGFRPEAFF. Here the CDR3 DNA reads TGTGCTAGTGGTTTTCGTCCTGAAGCTTTCTTT.

For the CDR3, the DNA is TGTGCCAGCATGGCGGGGGGGCGGTATGAGCAGTTCTTC. Translating gives CASMAGGRYEQFF. The chain combines TRBV6-5 with TRBJ2-1, with 9 bases that match TRBD2. The length of the CDR3 is 13 residues. CDR1 MNHEY and CDR2 SVGAGI come from the germline V gene. J gave up 8 bases and V 7 bases, and 6 bases lay outside the gene matches.

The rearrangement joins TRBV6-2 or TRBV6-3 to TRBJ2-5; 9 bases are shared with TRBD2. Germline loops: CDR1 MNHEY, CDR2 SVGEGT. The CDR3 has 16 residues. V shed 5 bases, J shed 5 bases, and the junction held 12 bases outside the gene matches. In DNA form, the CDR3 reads TGTGCCAGCAGTGCCGCGACTAGCGGCTACGGGGAGACCCAGTACTTC. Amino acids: CASSAATSGYGETQYF.

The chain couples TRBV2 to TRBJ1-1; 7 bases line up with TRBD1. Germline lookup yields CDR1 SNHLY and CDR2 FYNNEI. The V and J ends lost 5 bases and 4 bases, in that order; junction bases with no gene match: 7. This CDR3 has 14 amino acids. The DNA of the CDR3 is TGTGCCAGCAGTTTCCTGACAGGGAGCACTGAAGCTTTCTTT. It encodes CASSFLTGSTEAFF.

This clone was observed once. CDR3 in amino acids: CASRRTGGVRGYTF. DNA for the CDR3: TGTGCCAGCAGACGGACAGGAGGGGTCCGGGGCTACACCTTC. The J gene is TRBJ1-2, the V gene TRBV5-4, with 7 bases lining up with TRBD1. V dropped 5 bases and J dropped 8; count of bases not matched to a gene: 12. The CDR3 contains 14 residues. Germline V gene sequence: CDR1 SGHNT, CDR2 YYREEE (reference sequence).

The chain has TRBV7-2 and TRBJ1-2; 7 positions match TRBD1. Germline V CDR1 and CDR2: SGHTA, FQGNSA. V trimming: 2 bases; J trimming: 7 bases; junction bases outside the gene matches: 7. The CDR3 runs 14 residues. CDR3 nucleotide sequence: TGTGCCAGCAGCTTACCGGGACAGTATCCTGGCTACACCTTC. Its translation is CASSLPGQYPGYTF.

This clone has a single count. This chain's CDR3 is CASTGVGGYGYTF. The CDR3 nucleotides read TGTGCCAGCACCGGGGTGGGTGGCTATGGCTACACCTTC. The rearrangement joins TRBV5-4 to TRBJ1-2; no clear D gene. The CDR3 spans 13 residues. V lost 6 bases and J lost 4, with 13 bases in between. Germline loops: CDR1 SGHNT, CDR2 YYREEE (reference sequence).

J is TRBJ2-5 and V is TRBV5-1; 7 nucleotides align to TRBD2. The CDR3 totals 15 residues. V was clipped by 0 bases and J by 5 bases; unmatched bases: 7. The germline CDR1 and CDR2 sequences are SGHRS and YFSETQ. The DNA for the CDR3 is TGCGCCAGCAGCTTGGACGGGCGGGGGATTGAGACCCAGTACTTC. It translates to CASSLDGRGIETQYF.

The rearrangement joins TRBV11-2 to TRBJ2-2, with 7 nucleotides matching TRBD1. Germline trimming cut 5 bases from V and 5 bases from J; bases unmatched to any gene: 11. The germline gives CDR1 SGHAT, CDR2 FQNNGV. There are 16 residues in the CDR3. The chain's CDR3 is CASSPYRTGLTGELFF. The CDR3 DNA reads TGTGCCAGCAGCCCATACCGGACAGGATTGACCGGGGAGCTGTTTTTT.

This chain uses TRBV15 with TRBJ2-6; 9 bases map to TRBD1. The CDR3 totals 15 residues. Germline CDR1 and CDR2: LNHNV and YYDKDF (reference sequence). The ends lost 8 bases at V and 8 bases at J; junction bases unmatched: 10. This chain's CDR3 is CATQTRGQGPNVLTF. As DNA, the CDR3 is TGTGCCACCCAGACACGAGGACAGGGGCCCAACGTCCTGACTTTC.

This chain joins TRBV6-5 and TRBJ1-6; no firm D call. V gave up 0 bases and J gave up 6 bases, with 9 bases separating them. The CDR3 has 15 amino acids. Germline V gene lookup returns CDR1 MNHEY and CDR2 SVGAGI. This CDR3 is CASSYSLEANSPLHF. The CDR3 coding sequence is TGTGCCAGCAGTTACTCTCTTGAGGCTAATTCACCCCTCCACTTT.

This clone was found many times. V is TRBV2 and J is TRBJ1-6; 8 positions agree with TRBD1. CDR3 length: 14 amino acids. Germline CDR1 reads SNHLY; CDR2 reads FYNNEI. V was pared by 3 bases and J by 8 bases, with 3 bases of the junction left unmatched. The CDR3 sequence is CASSEQGAYSPLHF. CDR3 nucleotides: TGTGCCAGCAGTGAGCAGGGGGCATATTCACCCCTCCACTTT.

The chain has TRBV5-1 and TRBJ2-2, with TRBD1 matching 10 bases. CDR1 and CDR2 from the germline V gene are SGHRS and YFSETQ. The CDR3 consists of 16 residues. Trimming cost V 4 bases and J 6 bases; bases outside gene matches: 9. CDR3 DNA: TGCGCCAGCAGCATCAGACAGGGGGCGATACCCGGGGAGCTGTTTTTT. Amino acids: CASSIRQGAIPGELFF. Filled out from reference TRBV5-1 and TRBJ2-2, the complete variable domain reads KAGVTQTPRYLIKTRGQQVTLSCSPISGHRSVSWYQQTPGQGLQFLFEYFSETQRNKGNFPGRFSGRQFSNSRSEMNVSTLELGDSALYLCASSIRQGAIPGELFFGEGSRLTVL.

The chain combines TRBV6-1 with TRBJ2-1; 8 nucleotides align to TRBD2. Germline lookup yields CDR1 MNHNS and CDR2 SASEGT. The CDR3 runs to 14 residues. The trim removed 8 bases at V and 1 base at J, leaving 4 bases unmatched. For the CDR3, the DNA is TGTGCCAGCCGGGGGGGGGATTCCTACAATGAGCAGTTCTTC. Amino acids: CASRGGDSYNEQFF.

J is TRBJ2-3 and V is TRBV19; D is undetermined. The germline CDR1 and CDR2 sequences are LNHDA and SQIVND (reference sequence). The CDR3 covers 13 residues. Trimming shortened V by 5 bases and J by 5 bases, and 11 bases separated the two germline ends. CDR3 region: CASSALKLDTQYF. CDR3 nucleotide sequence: TGTGCCAGTAGTGCGCTAAAGCTAGATACGCAGTATTTT.

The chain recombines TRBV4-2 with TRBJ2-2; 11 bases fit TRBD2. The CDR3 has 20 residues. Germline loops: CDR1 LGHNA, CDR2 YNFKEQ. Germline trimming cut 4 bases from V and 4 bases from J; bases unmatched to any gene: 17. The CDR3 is CASSPGPISGGAVGTGELFF. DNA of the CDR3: TGTGCCAGCAGCCCCGGTCCCATTAGCGGGGGGGCCGTTGGCACCGGGGAGCTGTTTTTT.

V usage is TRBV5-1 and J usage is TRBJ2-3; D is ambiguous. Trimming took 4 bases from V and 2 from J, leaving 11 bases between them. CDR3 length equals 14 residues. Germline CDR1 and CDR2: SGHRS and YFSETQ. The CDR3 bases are TGCGCCAGCAGCACCACTAACCCCACAGATACGCAGTATTTT. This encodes CASSTTNPTDTQYF.

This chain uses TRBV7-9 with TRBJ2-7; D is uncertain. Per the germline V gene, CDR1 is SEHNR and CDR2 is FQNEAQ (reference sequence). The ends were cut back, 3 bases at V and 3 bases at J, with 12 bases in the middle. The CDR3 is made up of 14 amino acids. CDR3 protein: CASSFPPPLYEQYF. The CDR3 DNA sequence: TGTGCCAGCAGCTTCCCCCCTCCCCTCTACGAGCAGTACTTC. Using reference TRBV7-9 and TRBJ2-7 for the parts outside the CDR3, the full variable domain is DTGVSQNPRHKITKRGQNVTFRCDPISEHNRLYWYRQTLGQGPEFLTYFQNEAQLEKSRLLSDRFSAERPKGSFSTLEIQRTEQGDSAMYLCASSFPPPLYEQYFGPGTRLTVT.